Presented here are 17 T cell receptor beta chains from one specimen sequenced in a study of graft-versus-host responses after intestinal transplantation (dated by TCRdb to the early 2020s). The time point label, as the study defines it: cells obtained before transplantation from donor or recipient. Libraries were prepared through the immunoSEQ multiplex PCR assay. TCRdb provides this immuneACCESS table in a form limited to in-frame rearrangements. Some clones are lacking; in checked studies, under half of them reflect an unresolved V gene, and why the rest are absent is not known. The sample table contains about 130,000 clones; only one count was recorded for around 90% of them. Jointly, the top ten make up roughly 0.19% of the sample. These TCRs' antigens remain unknown. This specimen consisted of unstimulated CD4+ T cells sorted from spleen or lymph node cells, obtained before intestinal transplant. The receptor set was obtained from a human donor who received an intestinal transplant.

The genes are TRBV13 and TRBJ2-3; TRBD2 might be the D (6 bases). This CDR3 comprises 17 residues. V lost 1 base, J lost 0 bases, and 14 bases lay in between. Germline loops: CDR1 PRHDT, CDR2 FYEKMQ (reference sequence). The CDR3 DNA sequence: TGTGCCAGCAGCTTAGTTTCTCAGCGGGTAAGCACAGATACGCAGTATTTT. This translates into CASSLVSQRVSTDTQYF.

This chain connects TRBV4-3 to TRBJ2-4; no clear D gene. CDR3 length: 13 amino acids. CDR1 and CDR2 from the germline V gene are LGHNA and YSLEER. The V end was cut by 1 base, the J end by 6 bases, with 7 bases between. The CDR3 here is CASSQVPGNIQYF. CDR3 bases: TGCGCCAGCAGCCAAGTACCGGGAAACATTCAGTACTTC.

The rearrangement uses TRBV4-1 and TRBJ2-7; TRBD1 is a possible D gene (6 bases). From germline, CDR1 is MGHRA and CDR2 YSYEKL. CDR3 length: 17 amino acids. The V and J ends lost 3 bases and 5 bases respectively, with 23 bases between them. This CDR3 reads CASSQQTTGLDVHEQYF. CDR3 nucleotides: TGCGCCAGCAGCCAGCAAACAACAGGGCTGGATGTGCACGAGCAGTACTTC.

The V gene is TRBV5-1, the J gene TRBJ1-4; 9 bases are shared with TRBD1. The CDR3 contains 14 residues. From germline, CDR1 is SGHRS and CDR2 YFSETQ. Trimming cost V 1 base and J 6 bases; bases outside gene matches: 1. As DNA, the CDR3 is TGCGCCAGCAGCTTGAGGACAGGGGATGAAAAACTGTTTTTT. Translation: CASSLRTGDEKLFF.

V gene TRBV19 combines with J gene TRBJ2-2; D uncertain. The CDR3 runs 12 residues. Trimming stripped 6 bases from V and 1 base from J, with 3 bases between. Germline CDR1 is LNHDA and CDR2 is SQIVND (reference sequence). In DNA form, the CDR3 reads TGTGCCAGTAGACAGAACACCGGGGAGCTGTTTTTT. Protein: CASRQNTGELFF. Combining the CDR3 with reference TRBV19 and TRBJ2-2 gives the whole variable domain DGGITQSPKYLFRKEGQNVTLSCEQNLNHDAMYWYRQDPGQGLRLIYYSQIVNDFQKGDIAEGYSVSREKKESFPLTVTSAQKNPTAFYLCASRQNTGELFFGEGSRLTVL.

The chain has TRBV29-1 and TRBJ2-3; D uncertain. Germline values: CDR1 SQVTM, CDR2 ANQGSEA. This CDR3 is 15 amino acids long. V was clipped by 1 base and J by 2 bases, with 13 bases between them. Here the CDR3 reads CSVEGSTTSTDTQYF. The CDR3 DNA sequence: TGCAGCGTTGAAGGATCGACAACTTCCACAGATACGCAGTATTTT.

J is TRBJ2-7 and V is TRBV19; 13 positions match TRBD2. Germline V gives CDR1 LNHDA, CDR2 SQIVND (reference sequence). There are 16 residues in the CDR3. Trimming took 1 base from V and 4 from J; bases not matched to a gene: 4. Here the CDR3 reads CASSIGTSGSYYEQYF. The CDR3 nucleotides are TGTGCCAGTAGTATAGGGACTAGCGGGAGCTATTACGAGCAGTACTTC. Combining the CDR3 with reference TRBV19 and TRBJ2-7 gives the whole variable domain DGGITQSPKYLFRKEGQNVTLSCEQNLNHDAMYWYRQDPGQGLRLIYYSQIVNDFQKGDIAEGYSVSREKKESFPLTVTSAQKNPTAFYLCASSIGTSGSYYEQYFGPGTRLTVT.

V and J are TRBV6-5 and TRBJ2-2; D could derive from TRBD1 or TRBD2 (5 bases each). The V end lost 6 bases, the J end lost 1 base, and 12 bases lay between the germline ends. CDR1 is MNHEY, CDR2 SVGAGI, per germline. CDR3 size: 15 residues. The CDR3 spells CASRRRTLNTGELFF. CDR3 DNA: TGTGCCAGCAGAAGGAGGACATTGAACACCGGGGAGCTGTTTTTT.

This clone appeared a single time. The rearrangement joins TRBV27 to TRBJ1-3; tentatively, D is TRBD1 (6 bases). The ends were cut back, 9 bases at V and 3 bases at J, with 27 bases in the middle. The CDR3 loop spans 18 amino acids. Germline values: CDR1 MNHEY, CDR2 SMNVEV (reference sequence). This chain's CDR3 is CARIQITAGGLDGNTIYF. DNA of the CDR3: TGTGCCAGAATCCAAATCACCGCGGGGGGGCTAGATGGAAACACCATATATTTT.

The chain's CDR3 is CASSIGGTIAENEQFF. DNA of the CDR3: TGTGCCAGTAGTATAGGGGGGACTATAGCGGAGAATGAGCAGTTCTTC. The chain employs TRBV19 and TRBJ2-1; 7 bases map to TRBD2. Germline lookup yields CDR1 LNHDA and CDR2 SQIVND (reference sequence). This CDR3 comprises 16 residues. V shed 1 base, J shed 7 bases, and the junction held 10 bases outside the gene matches.

J is TRBJ1-5 and V is TRBV6-1, with 9 nucleotides matching TRBD1. CDR3 length equals 14 residues. Unmatched junction bases numbered 10, after V lost 9 bases and J lost 7 bases. The germline V gene has CDR1 MNHNS and CDR2 SASEGT. The CDR3 spells CASGTGRFEQPQHF. The CDR3 nucleotides read TGTGCCAGTGGGACAGGGCGGTTTGAACAGCCCCAGCATTTT.

This clone showed up just once. The V and J genes are TRBV7-9 and TRBJ1-6; D is perhaps TRBD1 (5 bases). Germline V CDR1 and CDR2: SEHNR, FQNEAQ (reference sequence). The CDR3 has 14 amino acids. V was clipped by 1 base and J by 8 bases, with 9 bases between them. DNA for the CDR3: TGTGCCAGCAGCTTAGGGGGGGACGATTCACCCCTCCACTTT. Translation: CASSLGGDDSPLHF.

V is TRBV2 and J is TRBJ2-2; a possible D gene is TRBD2 (6 bases). V shed 9 bases and J shed 6 bases, with 17 bases lying between them. This CDR3 has 14 residues. Germline-derived CDR1 and CDR2 are SNHLY and FYNNEI. CDR3 region: CASTMGGWSGELFF. Written as DNA, the CDR3 is TGTGCCAGTACGATGGGGGGTTGGTCCGGGGAGCTGTTTTTT.

The CDR3 sequence: CASSLNPGSNEQFF. Here the CDR3 DNA reads TGCGCCAGCAGCTTGAACCCGGGGAGCAATGAGCAGTTCTTC. The rearrangement joins TRBV5-1 to TRBJ2-1; maybe TRBD2 (5 bases). The length of the CDR3 is 14 residues. Per the germline V gene, CDR1 is SGHRS and CDR2 is YFSETQ. Deletions cut 1 base from V and 6 bases from J, with 11 bases between.

This clone came up once. The gene calls are TRBV7-2 and TRBJ2-1; tentative D call: TRBD2 (6 bases). The CDR3 sequence is 16 residues long. From germline, CDR1 is SGHTA and CDR2 FQGNSA. With 1 base removed from V and 7 bases from J, the gap between germline ends came to 17 bases. For the CDR3, the DNA is TGTGCCAGCAGCTTAGGGTTTGGTGGCGGGATTAATGAGCAGTTCTTC. Amino acids: CASSLGFGGGINEQFF.

This chain links TRBV9 with TRBJ1-2; D is possibly TRBD1 (6 bases). The CDR3 sequence is 14 residues long. Germline CDR1 reads SGDLS; CDR2 reads YYNGEE. Trimming left V 0 bases short and J 7 bases short, with 13 bases between. The CDR3 loop reads CASSVVNREAGYTF. Here the CDR3 DNA reads TGTGCCAGCAGCGTAGTTAACAGGGAAGCTGGCTACACCTTC.

This clone has a handful of counts. This sequence joins TRBV6-6 and TRBJ2-7; D ambiguous. Germline CDR1 reads MNHNY; CDR2 reads SVGAGI (reference sequence). The CDR3 extends over 14 amino acids. The V gene lost 1 base and the J gene lost 5 bases, with 12 bases spanning the gap. The CDR3 region has the DNA TGTGCCAGCAGTTACTATGGGGAAGGGAACGAGCAGTACTTC. It translates to CASSYYGEGNEQYF.